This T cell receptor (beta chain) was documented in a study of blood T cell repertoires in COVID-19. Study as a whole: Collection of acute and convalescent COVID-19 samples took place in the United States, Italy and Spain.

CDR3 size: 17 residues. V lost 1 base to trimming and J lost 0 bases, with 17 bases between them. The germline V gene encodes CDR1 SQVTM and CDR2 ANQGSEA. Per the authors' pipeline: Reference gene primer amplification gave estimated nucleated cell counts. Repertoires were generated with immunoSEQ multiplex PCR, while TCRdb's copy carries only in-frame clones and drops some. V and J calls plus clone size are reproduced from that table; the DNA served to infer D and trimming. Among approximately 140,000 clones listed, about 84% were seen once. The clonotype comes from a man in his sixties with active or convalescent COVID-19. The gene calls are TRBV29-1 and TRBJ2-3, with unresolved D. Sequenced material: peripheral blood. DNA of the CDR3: TGCAGCGTTGAAGGCTATGACGGAGTACCTAGCACAGATACGCAGTATTTT. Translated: CSVEGYDGVPSTDTQYF.